Listed below are T cell receptor beta chains from one sample, sequenced in a study of blood T cells in healthy people across ages. TCRdb independently ran MiXCR on the 5' RACE reads; one entry per CDR3 protein. This sample carries some 880,000 distinct CDR3 sequences, 30% to 45% of them seen once, and the ten largest clones take 10% to 15%. The source material was blood. These receptor sequences come from a young man in good health. Each CDR3 is given with its conserved first and last residue. D genes are given only for firm matches. The listing skips clone size in some rows; elsewhere it reads once, few, many or a size class.

>many|TRBD2|TRBV12-3/TRBV12-4|TRBJ2-3
TGTGCCAGCATCGTTAGCGGGGGGAGCACAGATACGCAGTATTTT
CASIVSGGSTDTQYF
>-|-|TRBV4-3|TRBJ2-2
TGCGCCAGCAGCCAAGATAGCGGAGAAACCGGGGAGCTGTTTTTT
CASSQDSGETGELFF
>few|-|TRBV7-9|TRBJ1-2
TGTGCCAGCAGCTTAACTTCGGATGCGTTTACTAACTATGGCTACACCTTC
CASSLTSDAFTNYGYTF
>many|-|TRBV7-2|TRBJ2-3
TGTGCCAGCGAGCTTTGGGGCACAGATACGCAGTATTTT
CASELWGTDTQYF
>few|TRBD2|TRBV7-9|TRBJ2-5
TGTGCCAGCAGCTTAACTAGCGGGGTAAAAGAGACCCAGTACTTC
CASSLTSGVKETQYF
>few|TRBD1|TRBV12-3/TRBV12-4|TRBJ1-5
TGTGCCAGCAGTATGACAGGGGGCCGAAATCAGCCCCAGCATTTT
CASSMTGGRNQPQHF
>many|TRBD2|TRBV4-2|TRBJ2-1
TGTGCCAGCAGCCAAGATGGGGGTAGCGGGGGCCCTTTGAATGAGCAGTTCTTC
CASSQDGGSGGPLNEQFF
>-|-|TRBV4-3|TRBJ2-5
TGCGCCAGCAGCCAAGATCGTGTAGGGAGCCAAGGGACCCAGTACTTC
CASSQDRVGSQGTQYF
>few|TRBD1|TRBV9|TRBJ1-2
TGTGCCAGCAGCCCTGACAGGGGCCGCTACACCTTC
CASSPDRGRYTF
>few|-|TRBV7-9|TRBJ1-1
TGTGCCAGCAGCTTATGGCGGACTGAAGCTTTCTTT
CASSLWRTEAFF
>few|-|TRBV20-1|TRBJ2-3
TGCAGTGCTAGTGGGAGAGATACGCAGTATTTT
CSASGRDTQYF
>few|-|TRBV4-2|TRBJ1-4
TGTGCCAGCAGCCAAGATCTTGGGCAGGATGGTTATAATGAAAAACTGTTTTTT
CASSQDLGQDGYNEKLFF
>-|-|TRBV28|TRBJ2-2
TGTGCCAGCAGTTTACAGAGAAACACCGGGGAGCTGTTTTTT
CASSLQRNTGELFF
>many|-|TRBV7-2|TRBJ2-5
TGTGCCAGCAGTTTGGCAGAGACCCAGTACTTC
CASSLAETQYF
>few|TRBD2|TRBV14|TRBJ2-1
TGTGCCAGTGGGACTAGCCGCCATGAGCAGTTCTTC
CASGTSRHEQFF
>few|TRBD1|TRBV20-1|TRBJ1-1
TGCAGTGCCCTAGAGGGGGCCTACGAAGCTTTCTTT
CSALEGAYEAFF
>-|-|TRBV14|TRBJ1-6
TGTGCCAGCAGCCAATACCACCGGCGATATAATTCACCCCTCCACTTT
CASSQYHRRYNSPLHF
>-|-|TRBV6-2/TRBV6-3|TRBJ1-2
TGTGCCAGCATCGGACAGAGTCACTACACCTTC
CASIGQSHYTF
>-|-|TRBV7-2|TRBJ2-1
TGTGCCAGCCAATCCGCGGCTCACAATGAGCAGTTCTTC
CASQSAAHNEQFF
>few|-|TRBV27|TRBJ2-1
TGTGCCAGCAGTTTATTGAGGGGCGCCCCTCACAATGAGCAGTTCTTC
CASSLLRGAPHNEQFF
>-|-|TRBV2|TRBJ2-5
TGTGCCACCACGGGGAGAGCGTACAATGAGCAGTACTTC
CATTGRAYNEQYF
>-|-|TRBV4-3|TRBJ1-4
TGCGCCAGCAGCCTGCTAGCCGGGAAACTGTTTTTT
CASSLLAGKLFF
>once|-|TRBV6-2/TRBV6-3|TRBJ1-1
TGTGCCAGCAGTTGGCAAGGGCCGGCTTTCTTT
CASSWQGPAFF
>-|TRBD1|TRBV12-5|TRBJ2-3
TGTGCTAGTGGTTTGTTCACCGGGACAGGGGCGATCGGAGATACGCAGTATTTT
CASGLFTGTGAIGDTQYF
>few|TRBD1|TRBV6-5|TRBJ2-1
TGTGCCAGCAGTTTCGGACAGGGGAAGTTTTACAATGAGCAGTTCTTC
CASSFGQGKFYNEQFF
>few|-|TRBV30|TRBJ1-2
TGTGCCTGGAGTGACGGTGGCTACACCTTC
CAWSDGGYTF
>few|-|TRBV15|TRBJ1-2
TGTGCCACCAGCAGGAAAGGGACCGCTACAGGCTACACCTTC
CATSRKGTATGYTF
>-|TRBD1|TRBV7-2|TRBJ2-2
TGTGCCAGCAGCTTATGGGGGACAGGGACCGGGGAGCTGTTTTTT
CASSLWGTGTGELFF
>many|TRBD2|TRBV6-5|TRBJ2-7
TGTGCCAGCAGTTTAGCGGGGGGGCGGTACGAGCAGTACTTC
CASSLAGGRYEQYF
>few|-|TRBV29-1|TRBJ1-1
TGCAGCGCCCCGGGCGGACAAACTGAAGCTTTCTTT
CSAPGGQTEAFF
>many|-|TRBV5-1|TRBJ2-4
TGCGCCAGCAGCAGCAGACAGGACGGTAGCATTCAGTACTTC
CASSSRQDGSIQYF
>few|-|TRBV27|TRBJ1-4
TGTGCCAGCAGCTTCCTCAAAGGTGGCGGTGAAAAACTGTTTTTT
CASSFLKGGGEKLFF
>many|TRBD2|TRBV12-3/TRBV12-4|TRBJ2-3
TGTGCCAGCAGTCCCCCTCCTGGGGCGGGGGGAGGTCCAGATACGCAGTATTTT
CASSPPPGAGGGPDTQYF
>once|-|TRBV28|TRBJ2-4
TGTGCCAGCAGTATGGGGGGTACCAAAAACATTCAGTACTTC
CASSMGGTKNIQYF
>-|-|TRBV5-1|TRBJ2-7
TGCGCCAGCAGCTCCGGACCGAGCCCTAGCGAGCAGTACTTC
CASSSGPSPSEQYF
>once|TRBD1|TRBV7-9|TRBJ2-2
TGTGCCAGCAGCTTATCTGGGACAGGGGACACCGGGGAGCTGTTTTTT
CASSLSGTGDTGELFF
>-|-|TRBV7-9|TRBJ2-7
TGTGCCAGCAGACCAGGGGGGACAGTATACAATGAGCAGTACTTC
CASRPGGTVYNEQYF
>-|TRBD1|TRBV20-1|TRBJ1-2
TGCAGTGCTACTCCGGGACAGGAGGAAGTATATGGCTACACCTTC
CSATPGQEEVYGYTF
>-|-|TRBV25-1|TRBJ2-1
TGTGCCAGCAGTGAACGGGGACCGGGAAATGAGCAGTTCTTC
CASSERGPGNEQFF
>few|-|TRBV6-1|TRBJ2-1
TGTGCCAGCAGTGGAGACAGTCAAATATACAATGAGCAGTTCTTC
CASSGDSQIYNEQFF
>-|-|TRBV20-1|TRBJ2-3
TGCAGTGCTAGACTAGCCTACACAGATACGCAGTATTTT
CSARLAYTDTQYF
>once|TRBD2|TRBV10-3|TRBJ2-3
TGTGCCATCAGTGAGAGGGCCAGAACTATAGCGGGAGATGGAGATACGCAGTATTTT
CAISERARTIAGDGDTQYF
>-|-|TRBV2|TRBJ1-1
TGTGCCAGCAGTGAAGCGCTTCTGGGCAGGAACACTGAAGCTTTCTTT
CASSEALLGRNTEAFF
>-|-|TRBV6-2/TRBV6-3|TRBJ1-2
TGTGCCAGCAGTTGCCGGGCCACCTATGGCTACACCTTC
CASSCRATYGYTF
>many|-|TRBV12-3/TRBV12-4|TRBJ2-7
TGTGCCAGCAGTTTATCAATCTACGAGCAGTACTTC
CASSLSIYEQYF
>many|TRBD1|TRBV2|TRBJ1-2
TGTGCCGGAACCCTGGACAGGGGGCAAGACTATGGCTACACCTTC
CAGTLDRGQDYGYTF
>-|TRBD1|TRBV11-2|TRBJ1-4
TGTGCCAGCAGCCCCGGCCGTTGGGACAGGAGAAACGTTGCAACTAATGAAAAACTGTTTTTT
CASSPGRWDRRNVATNEKLFF
>-|TRBD1|TRBV27|TRBJ2-7
TGTGCCAGCACCTTAAGGTGGACCAGGACAGGGCCCTCCTACGAGCAGTACTTC
CASTLRWTRTGPSYEQYF
>-|-|TRBV5-1|TRBJ1-4
TGCGCCAGCAGCTCCTCGGGGGAGCCTAATGAAAAACTGTTTTTT
CASSSSGEPNEKLFF
>once|-|TRBV25-1|TRBJ2-5
TGTGCCAGCAGTGAGAGGCCTAGGGGGGGGGGCCACTACAATGAGCAGTACTTC
CASSERPRGGGHYNEQYF
>-|TRBD1|TRBV7-2|TRBJ1-1
TGTGCCAGCAGCGCCTCTGGGACAGACACTGAAGCTTTCTTT
CASSASGTDTEAFF
>-|-|TRBV4-3|TRBJ1-2
TGCGCCAGCAGCCGAGGTCGCCAGGAGGGCTACACCTTC
CASSRGRQEGYTF